Listed below are T cell receptor beta chains from one sample, sequenced in a study of early T cells in non-severe SARS-CoV-2 infection. MiXCR was run by TCRdb on the 5' RACE reads, yielding one entry per CDR3 protein. Of over 25,000 distinct CDR3 sequences in the sample, 5% to 5.5% were seen once. Sequencing was carried out using whole blood. The receptors here all came from an adult who was a healthcare worker with PCR-confirmed SARS-CoV-2 infection or an uninfected control (not recorded which). CDR3s include the opening cysteine and the closing phenylalanine or tryptophan. D genes are given only for firm matches. Rows give clone size only sometimes, using once, few, many, or a class for an expanded clone.

clone size: many
J gene: TRBJ1-1
D gene: TRBD1
V gene: TRBV7-2
CDR3 protein: CASSLDRGSGTEAFF
CDR3 DNA: TGTGCCAGCAGCTTAGACAGGGGTTCGGGCACTGAAGCTTTCTTT

clone size: many
J gene: TRBJ1-1
D gene: NA
V gene: TRBV18
CDR3 protein: CASSSVGMGNTEAFF
CDR3 DNA: TGTGCCAGCTCATCGGTAGGGATGGGGAACACTGAAGCTTTCTTT

clone size: many
J gene: TRBJ1-4
D gene: NA
V gene: TRBV19
CDR3 protein: CASIDERGTEKLFF
CDR3 DNA: TGTGCCAGTATTGACGAAAGGGGGACTGAAAAACTGTTTTTT

clone size: many
J gene: TRBJ1-6
D gene: TRBD1
V gene: TRBV10-3
CDR3 protein: CAIREGQRRHSPLHF
CDR3 DNA: TGTGCCATCAGGGAGGGACAGAGGAGGCATTCACCCCTCCACTTT

clone size: few
J gene: TRBJ2-7
D gene: TRBD1
V gene: TRBV20-1
CDR3 protein: CSGEPDRGSYEQYF
CDR3 DNA: TGCAGTGGAGAGCCGGACAGGGGCTCCTACGAGCAGTACTTC

clone size: medium-sized
J gene: TRBJ1-1
D gene: TRBD1
V gene: TRBV29-1
CDR3 protein: CSVATGGAGMNTEAFF
CDR3 DNA: TGCAGCGTCGCTACAGGGGGCGCTGGGATGAACACTGAAGCTTTCTTT

clone size: many
J gene: TRBJ2-3
D gene: NA
V gene: TRBV10-3
CDR3 protein: CAISGAVSTDTQYF
CDR3 DNA: TGTGCCATCAGTGGAGCGGTCAGCACAGATACGCAGTATTTT

clone size: few
J gene: TRBJ1-2
D gene: NA
V gene: TRBV6-5
CDR3 protein: CASGRRGYGYTF
CDR3 DNA: TGTGCCAGCGGGAGACGGGGCTATGGCTACACCTTC

clone size: many
J gene: TRBJ1-1
D gene: TRBD1
V gene: TRBV7-6
CDR3 protein: CASSAGTAEAFF
CDR3 DNA: TGTGCCAGCAGCGCCGGGACAGCTGAAGCTTTCTTT

clone size: few
J gene: TRBJ2-1
D gene: NA
V gene: TRBV12-3/TRBV12-4
CDR3 protein: CASSFARGGEQFF
CDR3 DNA: TGTGCCAGCAGTTTTGCTCGGGGTGGCGAGCAGTTCTTC

clone size: many
J gene: TRBJ2-7
D gene: NA
V gene: TRBV28
CDR3 protein: CASYTDSYEQYF
CDR3 DNA: TGTGCCAGCTATACAGACTCCTACGAGCAGTACTTC

clone size: many
J gene: TRBJ2-3
D gene: NA
V gene: TRBV4-1
CDR3 protein: CASSQEGRGTDTQYF
CDR3 DNA: TGCGCCAGCAGCCAAGAAGGCCGCGGCACAGATACGCAGTATTTT

clone size: many
J gene: TRBJ1-1
D gene: NA
V gene: TRBV3-2
CDR3 protein: CASSLGQAGTEAFF
CDR3 DNA: TGTGCCAGCAGCTTGGGACAGGCGGGCACTGAAGCTTTCTTT

clone size: many
J gene: TRBJ2-7
D gene: TRBD1
V gene: TRBV28
CDR3 protein: CASRATGSYEQYF
CDR3 DNA: TGTGCCAGCAGAGCGACAGGGTCCTACGAGCAGTACTTC

clone size: NA
J gene: TRBJ2-1
D gene: TRBD2
V gene: TRBV12-3/TRBV12-4
CDR3 protein: CASSSREAGNEQFF
CDR3 DNA: TGTGCCAGCAGTTCCCGGGAGGCGGGCAATGAGCAGTTCTTC

clone size: few
J gene: TRBJ2-1
D gene: NA
V gene: TRBV29-1
CDR3 protein: CSALGSESSYNEQFF
CDR3 DNA: TGCAGCGCTCTCGGCTCAGAAAGCTCCTACAATGAGCAGTTCTTC

clone size: few
J gene: TRBJ2-3
D gene: TRBD2
V gene: TRBV12-3/TRBV12-4
CDR3 protein: CASSGLAGGPTDTQYF
CDR3 DNA: TGTGCCAGCAGTGGACTAGCGGGGGGTCCCACAGATACGCAGTATTTT

clone size: NA
J gene: TRBJ2-2
D gene: NA
V gene: TRBV5-1
CDR3 protein: CVSSRDNYLPTGELFF
CDR3 DNA: TGCGTCAGCAGCAGGGACAACTACTTACCTACCGGGGAGCTGTTTTTT

clone size: NA
J gene: TRBJ1-1
D gene: TRBD1
V gene: TRBV27
CDR3 protein: CASSLWAGGMRTEAFF
CDR3 DNA: TGTGCCAGCAGTTTATGGGCAGGGGGGATGAGGACTGAAGCTTTCTTT

clone size: few
J gene: TRBJ1-2
D gene: NA
V gene: TRBV28
CDR3 protein: CASRNPYGYTF
CDR3 DNA: TGTGCCAGCAGAAATCCCTATGGCTACACCTTC

clone size: NA
J gene: TRBJ2-1
D gene: TRBD2
V gene: TRBV28
CDR3 protein: CASRPMTSGGAAEQFF
CDR3 DNA: TGTGCCAGCAGGCCAATGACTAGCGGGGGGGCGGCTGAGCAGTTCTTC

clone size: many
J gene: TRBJ1-6
D gene: TRBD1
V gene: TRBV10-3
CDR3 protein: CAISEAGQGGSPLHF
CDR3 DNA: TGTGCCATCAGTGAGGCGGGACAGGGCGGATCACCCCTCCACTTT

clone size: few
J gene: TRBJ1-1
D gene: NA
V gene: TRBV12-3/TRBV12-4
CDR3 protein: CASSPWGRTLIAEAFF
CDR3 DNA: TGTGCCAGCAGCCCCTGGGGTAGGACCTTAATCGCTGAAGCTTTCTTT

clone size: many
J gene: TRBJ2-7
D gene: TRBD2
V gene: TRBV6-2/TRBV6-3
CDR3 protein: CASCPERERPYEQYF
CDR3 DNA: TGTGCCAGCTGCCCCGAGCGGGAAAGACCCTACGAGCAGTACTTC

clone size: NA
J gene: TRBJ2-2
D gene: NA
V gene: TRBV7-6
CDR3 protein: CASSTDKNTGELFF
CDR3 DNA: TGTGCCAGCAGCACGGACAAGAACACCGGGGAGCTGTTTTTT

clone size: many
J gene: TRBJ1-2
D gene: NA
V gene: TRBV12-5
CDR3 protein: CASGLVAGNYGYTF
CDR3 DNA: TGTGCTAGTGGTTTGGTGGCCGGGAACTATGGCTACACCTTC